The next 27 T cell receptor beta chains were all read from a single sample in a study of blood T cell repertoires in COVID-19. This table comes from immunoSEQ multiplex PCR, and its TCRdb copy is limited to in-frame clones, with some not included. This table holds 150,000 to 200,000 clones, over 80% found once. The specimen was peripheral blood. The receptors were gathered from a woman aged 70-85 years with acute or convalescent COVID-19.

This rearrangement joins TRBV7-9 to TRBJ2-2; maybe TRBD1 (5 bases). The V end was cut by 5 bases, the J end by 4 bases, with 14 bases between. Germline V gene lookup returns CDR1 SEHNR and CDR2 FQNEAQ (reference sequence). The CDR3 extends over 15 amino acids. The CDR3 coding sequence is TGTGCCAGCAGCCGACCGACAGTGGGCACCGGGGAGCTGTTTTTT. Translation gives CASSRPTVGTGELFF.

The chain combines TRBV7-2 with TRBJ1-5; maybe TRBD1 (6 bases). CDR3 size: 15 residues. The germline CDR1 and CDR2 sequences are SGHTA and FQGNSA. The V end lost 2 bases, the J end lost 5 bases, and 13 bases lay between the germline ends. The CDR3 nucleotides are TGTGCCAGCAGCTTAATCGCAGGGGCCGATCAGCCCCAGCATTTT. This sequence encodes CASSLIAGADQPQHF.

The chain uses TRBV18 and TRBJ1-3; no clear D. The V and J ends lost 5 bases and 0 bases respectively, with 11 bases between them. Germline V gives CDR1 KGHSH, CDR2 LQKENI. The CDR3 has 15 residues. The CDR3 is CASSTDIISGNTIYF. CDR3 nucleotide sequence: TGTGCCAGCTCAACCGACATCATCTCTGGAAACACCATATATTTT.

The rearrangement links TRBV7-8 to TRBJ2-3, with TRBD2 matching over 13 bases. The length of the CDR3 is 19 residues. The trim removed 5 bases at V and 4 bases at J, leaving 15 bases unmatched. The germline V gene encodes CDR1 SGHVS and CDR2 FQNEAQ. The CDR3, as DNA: TGTGCCAGCAGCCGCGGACTAGCGGGAGTCTATCCTACCCCAGATACGCAGTATTTT. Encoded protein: CASSRGLAGVYPTPDTQYF.

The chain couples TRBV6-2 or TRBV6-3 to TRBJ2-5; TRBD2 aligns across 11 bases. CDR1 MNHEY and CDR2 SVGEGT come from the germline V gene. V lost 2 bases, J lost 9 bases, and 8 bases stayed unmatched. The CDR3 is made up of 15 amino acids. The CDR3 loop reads CASSYGTSGRMAQYF. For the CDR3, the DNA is TGTGCCAGCAGTTACGGGACTAGCGGTCGCATGGCCCAGTACTTC.

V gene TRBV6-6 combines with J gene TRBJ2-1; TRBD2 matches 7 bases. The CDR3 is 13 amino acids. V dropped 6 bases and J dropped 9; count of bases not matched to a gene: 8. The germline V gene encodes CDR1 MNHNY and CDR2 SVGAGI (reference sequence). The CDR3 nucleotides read TGTGCCAGCAGGGACCGGGGGGTCGGTGAGCAGTTCTTC. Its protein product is CASRDRGVGEQFF.

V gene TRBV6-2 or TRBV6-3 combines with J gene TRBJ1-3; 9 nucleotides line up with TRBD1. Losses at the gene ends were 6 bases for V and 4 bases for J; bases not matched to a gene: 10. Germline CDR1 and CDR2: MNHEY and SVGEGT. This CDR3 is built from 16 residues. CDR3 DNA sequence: TGTGCCAGCAGCCAACGCGGGACAGGGCTAGGAAACACCATATATTTT. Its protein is CASSQRGTGLGNTIYF.

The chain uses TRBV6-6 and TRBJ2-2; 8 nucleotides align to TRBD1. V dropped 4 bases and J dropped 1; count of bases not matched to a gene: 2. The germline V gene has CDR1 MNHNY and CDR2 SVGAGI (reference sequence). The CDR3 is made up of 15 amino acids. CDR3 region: CASSWTGKNTGELFF. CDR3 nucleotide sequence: TGTGCCAGCAGTTGGACAGGGAAGAACACCGGGGAGCTGTTTTTT.

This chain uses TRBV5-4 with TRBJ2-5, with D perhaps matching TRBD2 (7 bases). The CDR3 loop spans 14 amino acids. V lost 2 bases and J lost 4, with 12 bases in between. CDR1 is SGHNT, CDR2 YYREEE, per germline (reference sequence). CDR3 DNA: TGTGCCAGCAGCTTACGGGGGGCAGGAGAGACCCAGTACTTC. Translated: CASSLRGAGETQYF.

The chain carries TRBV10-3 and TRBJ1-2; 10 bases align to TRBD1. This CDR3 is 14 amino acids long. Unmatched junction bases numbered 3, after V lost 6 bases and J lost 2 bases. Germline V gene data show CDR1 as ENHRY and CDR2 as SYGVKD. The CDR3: CAIRGTGANYGYTF. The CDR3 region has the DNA TGTGCCATCAGGGGGACAGGGGCGAACTATGGCTACACCTTC.

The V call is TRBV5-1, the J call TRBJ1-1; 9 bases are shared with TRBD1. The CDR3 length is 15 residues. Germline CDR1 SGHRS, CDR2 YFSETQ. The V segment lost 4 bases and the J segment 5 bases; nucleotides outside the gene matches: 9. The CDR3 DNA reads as TGCGCCAGCAGCGTCACTTTACAGGGGGCTACTGAAGCTTTCTTT. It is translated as CASSVTLQGATEAFF.

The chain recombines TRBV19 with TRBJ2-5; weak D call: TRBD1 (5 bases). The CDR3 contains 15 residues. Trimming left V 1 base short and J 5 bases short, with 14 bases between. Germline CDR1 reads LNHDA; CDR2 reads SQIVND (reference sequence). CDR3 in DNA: TGTGCCAGTAGTATAGGGGGCGCACCCGGGGAGACCCAGTACTTC. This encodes CASSIGGAPGETQYF.

CDR3 sequence (DNA): TGTGCCAGCTCAGGCACGGGGGGCATCGACGGCGAGCAGTACTTC. As protein: CASSGTGGIDGEQYF. The rearrangement links TRBV18 to TRBJ2-7; D possibly corresponds to TRBD2 (7 bases). This CDR3 is 15 amino acids long. Germline V gene lookup returns CDR1 KGHSH and CDR2 LQKENI. V was shortened by 5 bases and J by 6 bases, with 20 bases between the two germline ends. Supplemented by reference TRBV18 and TRBJ2-7, the full variable domain reads NAGVMQNPRHLVRRRGQEARLRCSPMKGHSHVYWYRQLPEEGLKFMVYLQKENIIDESGMPKERFSAEFPKEGPSILRIQQVVRGDSAAYFCASSGTGGIDGEQYFGPGTRLTVT.

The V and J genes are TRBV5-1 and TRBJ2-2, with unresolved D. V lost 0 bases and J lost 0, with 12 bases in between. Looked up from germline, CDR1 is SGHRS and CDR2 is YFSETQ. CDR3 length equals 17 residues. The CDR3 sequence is CASSLEYVTPNTGELFF. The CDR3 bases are TGCGCCAGCAGCTTGGAGTACGTGACACCGAACACCGGGGAGCTGTTTTTT.

This CDR3 reads CASSQGVNRVSNQPQHF. CDR3 DNA: TGCGCCAGCAGCCAAGGGGTGAACAGGGTAAGCAATCAGCCCCAGCATTTT. V usage is TRBV4-3 and J usage is TRBJ1-5, with D tentatively TRBD1 (6 bases). The CDR3 is 17 amino acids. Trimming cost V 1 base and J 1 base, with 14 bases left between them. Germline values: CDR1 LGHNA, CDR2 YSLEER.

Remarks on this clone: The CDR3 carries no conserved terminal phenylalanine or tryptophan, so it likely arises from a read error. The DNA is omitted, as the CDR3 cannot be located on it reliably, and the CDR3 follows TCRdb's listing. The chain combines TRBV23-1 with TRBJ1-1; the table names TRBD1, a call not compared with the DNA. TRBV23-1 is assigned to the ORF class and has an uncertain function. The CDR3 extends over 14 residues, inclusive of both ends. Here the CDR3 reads CASSQPKRDRDTGV.

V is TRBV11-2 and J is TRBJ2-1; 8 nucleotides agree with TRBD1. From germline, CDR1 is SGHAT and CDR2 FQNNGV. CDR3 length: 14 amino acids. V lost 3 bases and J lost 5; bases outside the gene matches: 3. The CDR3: CASSLDRVHNEQFF. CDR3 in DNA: TGTGCCAGCAGCTTGGACAGGGTACACAATGAGCAGTTCTTC.

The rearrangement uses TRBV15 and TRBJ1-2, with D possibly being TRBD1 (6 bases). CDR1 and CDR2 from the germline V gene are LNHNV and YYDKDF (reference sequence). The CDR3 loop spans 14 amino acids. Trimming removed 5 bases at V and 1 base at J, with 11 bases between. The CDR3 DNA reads TGTGCCACCAGCGCAAGGACAGTTAACTATGGCTACACCTTC. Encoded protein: CATSARTVNYGYTF.

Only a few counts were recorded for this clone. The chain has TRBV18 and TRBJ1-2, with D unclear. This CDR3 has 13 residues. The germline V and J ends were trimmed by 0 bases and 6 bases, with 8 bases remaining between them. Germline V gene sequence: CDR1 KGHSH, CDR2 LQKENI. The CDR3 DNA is TGTGCCAGCTCACCACCCCCTAGAGATGGCTACACCTTC. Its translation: CASSPPPRDGYTF.

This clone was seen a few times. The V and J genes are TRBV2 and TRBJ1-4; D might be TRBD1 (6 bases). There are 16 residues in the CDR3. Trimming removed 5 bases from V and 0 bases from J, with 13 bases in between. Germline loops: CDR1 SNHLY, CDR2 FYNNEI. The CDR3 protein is CASSRDTIATNEKLFF. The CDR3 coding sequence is TGTGCCAGCAGTCGGGACACAATAGCAACTAATGAAAAACTGTTTTTT. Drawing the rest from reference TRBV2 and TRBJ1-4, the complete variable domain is EPEVTQTPSHQVTQMGQEVILRCVPISNHLYFYWYRQILGQKVEFLVSFYNNEISEKSEIFDDQFSVERPDGSNFTLKIRSTKLEDSAMYFCASSRDTIATNEKLFFGSGTQLSVL.

Here the CDR3 reads CASSFRARTSGNTIYF. The CDR3 DNA sequence: TGTGCCAGCAGTTTCAGGGCACGAACCTCTGGAAACACCATATATTTT. The chain couples TRBV27 to TRBJ1-3; D is perhaps TRBD1 (5 bases). The CDR3 consists of 16 residues. V shed 3 bases and J shed 0 bases, with 12 bases lying between them. Germline-derived CDR1 and CDR2 are MNHEY and SMNVEV (reference sequence).

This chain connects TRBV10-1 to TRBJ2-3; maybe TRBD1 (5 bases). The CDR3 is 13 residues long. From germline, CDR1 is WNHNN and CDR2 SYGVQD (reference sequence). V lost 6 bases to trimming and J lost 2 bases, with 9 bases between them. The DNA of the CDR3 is TGCGCCAGCAGCTCGGACAACACAGATACGCAGTATTTT. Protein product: CASSSDNTDTQYF.

CDR3 residues: CASRDDSRYGYTF. In DNA form, the CDR3 reads TGTGCCAGTCGGGATGATTCTAGGTATGGCTACACCTTC. The chain employs TRBV19 and TRBJ1-2, with D unresolved. Between the trimmed V and J ends, which lost 8 bases and 5 bases, there was a span of 15 bases. CDR3 length: 13 amino acids. Germline CDR1 and CDR2: LNHDA and SQIVND (reference sequence). The variable domain in full, with the rest retrieved from reference TRBV19 and TRBJ1-2, is DGGITQSPKYLFRKEGQNVTLSCEQNLNHDAMYWYRQDPGQGLRLIYYSQIVNDFQKGDIAEGYSVSREKKESFPLTVTSAQKNPTAFYLCASRDDSRYGYTFGSGTRLTVV.

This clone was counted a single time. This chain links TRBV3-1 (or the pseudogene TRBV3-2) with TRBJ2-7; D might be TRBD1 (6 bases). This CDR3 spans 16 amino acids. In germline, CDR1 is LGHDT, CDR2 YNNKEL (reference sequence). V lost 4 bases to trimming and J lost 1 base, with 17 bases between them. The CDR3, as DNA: TGTGCCAGCAGCCCAGGGGCCAGGGGCTTATCCTACGAGCAGTACTTC. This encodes CASSPGARGLSYEQYF.

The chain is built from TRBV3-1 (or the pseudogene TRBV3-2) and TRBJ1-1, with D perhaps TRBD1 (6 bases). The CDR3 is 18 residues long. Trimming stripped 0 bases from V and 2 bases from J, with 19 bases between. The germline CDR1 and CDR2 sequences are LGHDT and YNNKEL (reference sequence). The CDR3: CASSQDSGQPDGNTEAFF. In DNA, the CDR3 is TGTGCCAGCAGCCAAGATTCCGGACAGCCTGACGGAAACACTGAAGCTTTCTTT.

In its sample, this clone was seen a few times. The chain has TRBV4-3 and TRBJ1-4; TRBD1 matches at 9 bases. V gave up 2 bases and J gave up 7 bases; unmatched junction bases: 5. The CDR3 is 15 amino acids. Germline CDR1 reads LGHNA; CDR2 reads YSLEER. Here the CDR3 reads CASSQQPGQGEKLFF. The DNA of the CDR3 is TGCGCCAGCAGCCAACAACCGGGACAGGGTGAAAAACTGTTTTTT.

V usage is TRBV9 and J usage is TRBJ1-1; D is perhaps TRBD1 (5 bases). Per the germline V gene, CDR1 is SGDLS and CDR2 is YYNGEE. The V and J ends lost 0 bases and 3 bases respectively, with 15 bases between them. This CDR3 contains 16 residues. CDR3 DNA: TGTGCCAGCAGCGTAGAAAGGCAGGGAGGGGACACTGAAGCTTTCTTT. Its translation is CASSVERQGGDTEAFF. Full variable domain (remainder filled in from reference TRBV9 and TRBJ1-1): DSGVTQTPKHLITATGQRVTLRCSPRSGDLSVYWYQQSLDQGLQFLIQYYNGEERAKGNILERFSAQQFPDLHSELNLSSLELGDSALYFCASSVERQGGDTEAFFGQGTRLTVV.